A selection of T cell receptor beta chains follows, all from one sample in a study of T cell responses to AZD1222 COVID-19 vaccine. The data were produced by immunoSEQ multiplex PCR, yet TCRdb's version contains in-frame clones alone and is incomplete. The sample consists of approximately 140,000 clones, about 91% of them appearing once. Sample: peripheral blood, taken 28 days after the second AZD1222 dose. Every receptor here comes from an adult who received the AZD1222 COVID-19 vaccine. Each CDR3 is given with its conserved first and last residue. Each record gives: clone size, V gene, J gene, D gene, CDR3 protein, CDR3 DNA. The D gene is left open where the match is weak. Expanded clones get a size class; other rows say once, few or many, or leave the size out.

NA	TRBV6-2/TRBV6-3	TRBJ1-2	NA	CASSPMGGNALYGYTF	TGTGCCAGCAGCCCTATGGGGGGGAATGCCCTCTATGGCTACACCTTC
NA	TRBV7-8	TRBJ2-1	NA	CASSSNRVPSYNEQFF	TGTGCCAGCAGCTCGAACAGGGTTCCCTCCTACAATGAGCAGTTCTTC
NA	TRBV5-4	TRBJ1-2	NA	CASSIRGPLGIYGYTF	TGTGCCAGCAGCATCCGGGGACCGCTTGGAATCTATGGCTACACCTTC
few	TRBV5-5	TRBJ1-1	NA	CASSLITGTTVNTEAFF	TGTGCCAGCAGCTTAATAACCGGGACAACTGTGAACACTGAAGCTTTCTTT
NA	TRBV18	TRBJ1-1	NA	CASSPPSSGMNTEAFF	TGTGCCAGCTCACCCCCAAGTTCGGGAATGAACACTGAAGCTTTCTTT
once	TRBV24-1	TRBJ1-2	NA	CATSQTPAGISNYGYTF	TGTGCCACCAGTCAAACCCCCGCCGGGATTAGTAACTATGGCTACACCTTC
NA	TRBV27	TRBJ1-1	NA	CASSSLSSQRGNTEAFF	TGTGCCAGCAGTTCCCTCTCCTCTCAGAGGGGGAACACTGAAGCTTTCTTT
NA	TRBV30	TRBJ1-5	TRBD1	CAWRGTGGTAGQPQHF	TGTGCCTGGAGGGGGACAGGGGGCACGGCCGGTCAGCCCCAGCATTTT
NA	TRBV4-1	TRBJ1-2	TRBD1	CASSPGQLNYGYTF	TGCGCCAGCAGCCCGGGACAGCTTAACTATGGCTACACCTTC
NA	TRBV5-1	TRBJ2-3	TRBD2	CASSLGSGGLTDTQYF	TGCGCCAGCAGCTTGGGCAGCGGGGGGCTTACAGATACGCAGTATTTT
NA	TRBV5-1	TRBJ2-1	NA	CASSLGGLAGVDEQFF	TGCGCCAGCAGCTTGGGGGGGCTGGCCGGGGTGGATGAGCAGTTCTTC
NA	TRBV2	TRBJ1-4	NA	CASSFGTRKLFF	TGTGCCAGCAGTTTCGGGACGAGAAAACTGTTTTTT
NA	TRBV11-3	TRBJ2-1	NA	CASSLDLDRNEQFF	TGTGCCAGCAGCTTAGACCTAGATCGGAATGAGCAGTTCTTC
NA	TRBV10-2	TRBJ1-1	TRBD1	CASQGDAFEAFF	TGCGCCAGCCAGGGGGATGCCTTCGAAGCTTTCTTT
NA	TRBV12-3/TRBV12-4	TRBJ1-2	NA	CASSSRRVYGYTF	TGTGCCAGCAGTTCTAGACGAGTTTATGGCTACACCTTC
NA	TRBV7-2	TRBJ2-7	NA	CASSPSVARAYEQYF	TGTGCCAGCAGCCCTTCGGTGGCGAGAGCCTACGAGCAGTACTTC
NA	TRBV6-2/TRBV6-3	TRBJ1-1	NA	CASSPTLGVGTEAFF	TGTGCCAGCAGCCCAACTCTGGGGGTTGGCACTGAAGCTTTCTTT
NA	TRBV18	TRBJ1-2	NA	CASSPPRRGGGYTF	TGTGCCAGCTCACCACCTAGGCGGGGCGGTGGCTACACCTTC
NA	TRBV10-2	TRBJ2-3	NA	CASSVGDAGRDTQYF	TGCGCCAGCAGTGTGGGGGACGCCGGGAGAGATACGCAGTATTTT
NA	TRBV6-2/TRBV6-3	TRBJ1-4	NA	CASSPGQRGEKLFF	TGTGCCAGCAGCCCCGGACAGAGGGGTGAAAAACTGTTTTTT
NA	TRBV28	TRBJ1-1	NA	CASSSGQWNTEAFF	TGTGCCAGCAGTTCCGGACAGTGGAATACTGAAGCTTTCTTT
NA	TRBV13	TRBJ2-1	NA	CASSLGVRVRYTHNEQFF	TGTGCCAGCAGCTTAGGAGTTCGGGTACGCTACACCCACAATGAGCAGTTCTTC
NA	TRBV9	TRBJ2-7	NA	CASSVESNPYEQYF	TGTGCCAGCAGCGTAGAAAGTAATCCCTACGAGCAGTACTTC
once	TRBV6-5	TRBJ1-1	NA	CASSYLQNTEAFF	TGTGCCAGCAGTTACCTACAGAACACTGAAGCTTTCTTT
NA	TRBV6-5	TRBJ1-2	NA	CASSYRVGSSNYGYTF	TGTGCCAGCAGTTACCGGGTTGGAAGTTCCAACTATGGCTACACCTTC
NA	TRBV30	TRBJ1-1	NA	CAWKHLGNTEAFF	TGTGCCTGGAAGCACTTGGGGAACACTGAAGCTTTCTTT
NA	TRBV9	TRBJ2-1	TRBD2	CASSVGTSGYNEQFF	TGTGCCAGCAGCGTAGGGACTAGCGGTTACAATGAGCAGTTCTTC
NA	TRBV19	TRBJ1-5	TRBD1	CASSIALIQTGGNQPQHF	TGTGCCAGTAGTATAGCACTCATCCAGACAGGGGGCAATCAGCCCCAGCATTTT
NA	TRBV28	TRBJ1-2	TRBD1	CASSWSRQGSNYGYTF	TGTGCCAGCAGCTGGAGCCGACAGGGGTCCAACTATGGCTACACCTTC
once	TRBV19	TRBJ2-1	TRBD2	CASSALLAGGRGEQFF	TGTGCCAGTAGTGCCCTACTAGCGGGAGGACGCGGTGAGCAGTTCTTC
NA	TRBV7-9	TRBJ2-7	NA	CASSFDRSYEQYF	TGTGCCAGCAGCTTTGACAGGTCCTACGAGCAGTACTTC
NA	TRBV28	TRBJ1-4	NA	CASSRSPNEKLFF	TGTGCCAGCAGTCGGAGCCCAAATGAAAAACTGTTTTTT
NA	TRBV4-1	TRBJ1-1	NA	CASSQGSLRSLNTEAFF	TGCGCCAGCAGCCAAGGTTCATTACGTTCGCTGAACACTGAAGCTTTCTTT
NA	TRBV24-1	TRBJ1-1	NA	CATSDAGGVEAFF	TGTGCCACCAGTGATGCTGGGGGGGTTGAAGCTTTCTTT
NA	TRBV19	TRBJ1-1	NA	CASSLTALSNTEAFF	TGTGCCAGTAGTTTGACAGCCCTTTCGAACACTGAAGCTTTCTTT
NA	TRBV6-5	TRBJ1-5	NA	CASSYSGGRNQPQHF	TGTGCCAGCAGTTACTCGGGGGGGCGAAATCAGCCCCAGCATTTT
NA	TRBV16	TRBJ1-1	NA	CASSGQGNTEAFF	TGTGCCAGCAGCGGACAAGGGAACACTGAAGCTTTCTTT
NA	TRBV28	TRBJ1-1	NA	CASSGDFAVHEAFF	TGTGCCAGCAGTGGGGACTTTGCAGTTCACGAAGCTTTCTTT
NA	TRBV6-2/TRBV6-3	TRBJ1-2	TRBD1	CASSYSGQGATGNYGYTF	TGTGCCAGCAGTTACTCTGGACAGGGGGCGACTGGGAACTATGGCTACACCTTC
NA	TRBV27	TRBJ2-3	NA	CASSFGSFTDTQYF	TGTGCCAGCAGTTTTGGATCCTTCACAGATACGCAGTATTTT
NA	TRBV5-6	TRBJ1-2	NA	CASKSTANYGYTF	TGTGCCAGCAAATCGACAGCTAACTATGGCTACACCTTC
NA	TRBV7-9	TRBJ1-1	TRBD1	CASYPDRGQYTEAFF	TGTGCCAGTTACCCGGACAGGGGGCAATACACTGAAGCTTTCTTT
NA	TRBV5-6	TRBJ1-4	NA	CASSFLGNPNEKLFF	TGTGCCAGCAGCTTCTTAGGGAACCCTAATGAAAAACTGTTTTTT
NA	TRBV9	TRBJ1-1	TRBD1	CASSVAGQGLWNTEAFF	TGTGCCAGCAGCGTCGCTGGACAGGGCCTTTGGAACACTGAAGCTTTCTTT
NA	TRBV19	TRBJ1-1	NA	CASSIGAVLTEAFF	TGTGCCAGTAGTATAGGGGCGGTTCTCACTGAAGCTTTCTTT
NA	TRBV6-2/TRBV6-3	TRBJ1-5	NA	CASSRRAPSSNQPQHF	TGTGCCAGCAGCCGTCGAGCCCCGAGTAGCAATCAGCCCCAGCATTTT
NA	TRBV27	TRBJ1-2	NA	CASSLGAPNYGYTF	TGTGCCAGCAGTTTAGGTGCACCTAACTATGGCTACACCTTC
NA	TRBV6-2/TRBV6-3	TRBJ1-2	NA	CASSHWGSGYGYTF	TGTGCCAGCAGCCACTGGGGCTCTGGCTATGGCTACACCTTC
NA	TRBV19	TRBJ1-5	NA	CASSYTGTSNQPQHF	TGTGCCAGTAGCTATACCGGGACAAGCAATCAGCCCCAGCATTTT
NA	TRBV10-2	TRBJ1-1	NA	CASSDVGGSNTEAFF	TGCGCCAGCAGTGATGTGGGGGGAAGTAACACTGAAGCTTTCTTT
NA	TRBV19	TRBJ1-1	NA	CATSAGVNTEAFF	TGTGCCACCAGTGCGGGGGTGAACACTGAAGCTTTCTTT